This record looks at one TCR beta chain sequence and its context. CDR1 is LNHDA and CDR2 is SQIVND in the germline V gene (reference sequence). The CDR3 is 15 amino acids. Trimming took 2 bases from V and 0 from J, leaving 10 bases between them. This table comes from immunoSEQ multiplex PCR, and its TCRdb copy is limited to in-frame clones, with some not included. The sample holds some 73,000 clones, approximately 92% seen once. The data are from a study of T cell changes during pregnancy in multiple sclerosis. The receptor was isolated from a female donor in good health, enrolled as a control in a pregnancy study. The sequencing here drew on peripheral blood, taken in the third trimester of pregnancy. The chain links TRBV19 to TRBJ1-1; perhaps TRBD1 as D (5 bases). The CDR3 is CASSIMGGLNTEAFF. The CDR3 DNA follows: TGTGCCAGTAGTATAATGGGGGGTTTGAACACTGAAGCTTTCTTT.